This T cell receptor (beta chain) is from a study of blood T cells in healthy people across ages (dated by TCRdb to the mid-2010s). Broadly, across the study: In model experiments, roughly one uniquely barcoded TCR beta cDNA molecule per two T cells was captured by template switching. The study analyzed two additional independent replicas of 1 million unique cDNA reads from the same blood draw for two donors, one aged 18 to 30 and one aged 80 or older. To avoid experimental bias, donors of different ages were randomly spread across the sequencing lanes. The donors were divided into four age groups: young (average roughly 17 years), middle-aged (about 39), aged (roughly 60) and long-lived (about 80). The study measured age-related changes in TCR beta repertoire diversity using deep sequencing normalized with unique cDNA molecular identifiers.

Libraries were constructed by 5' RACE. Sequencing was performed on an Illumina HiSeq 2500. A second PCR of roughly 7 to 12 cycles was run with a J-beta primer mix and a sample-barcoded 5' primer. A template-switch 5' adaptor carrying 12 random nucleotides introduced a unique molecular identifier onto each TCR beta cDNA molecule. Each sample yielded at least 2.5 million CDR3-containing paired-end reads. The Mint cDNA synthesis kit, primed by a TRBC-specific oligonucleotide, was used to synthesize first-strand cDNA from all RNA. Following uracil-DNA glycosylase treatment, a first 18-cycle PCR with universal primers M1SS and BC2_uni_R was performed on all cDNA. In the original analysis: For normalization, 1 million high-quality reads were randomly selected from each sample, with every read carrying a distinct molecular identifier. Instead of being binned into consensus sequences, reads that shared molecular identifiers were thrown out. MiTCR, set to a Q25 quality threshold and the strictest error-elimination algorithm, was used for CDR3 identification, clonotype clustering and error correction. A nonparametric unseen species model using Euler transformation provided a lower-bound estimate of total TCR beta diversity. TCRdb passed the public sequencing reads through fastp at Q25 and MiXCR, retaining productive beta sequences. All rows with the same CDR3 protein become a single entry with the most common DNA and genes. TCRdb assigned the V and J calls; the authors' analysis was not used. This sample has around 1,500,000 distinct CDR3 sequences in its table, and 35% to 45% of those were observed once. The ten largest clones take up roughly 8.2% of the sample.

Donors were a few dozen systemically healthy Caucasian individuals from Russia aged about 6 to 100 years. Each donor gave ten milliliters of peripheral blood, collected into EDTA-treated Vacutainer tubes. Ficoll-Paque density-gradient centrifugation was used to isolate PBMCs, with at least 7 million per sample. Total RNA was extracted from PBMCs with Trizol reagent, with at least 6 micrograms obtained per sample. For every donor, flow cytometry on a PBMC aliquot measured the percentage of naive CD45RAhigh/CD27high T cells. The investigation overall reported the following: Estimates of total diversity based on one million sequenced T cells were regarded as lower bounds and as underestimates. A strong correlation was found between observed TCR beta diversity and the percentage of naive T cells measured by flow cytometry. Observed TCR beta diversity per million T cells fell roughly linearly with age, and a significant reduction was already apparent by age around 44. Because donor CMV infection status was unknown, age-related changes in expanded clonotypes were potentially confounded. Compared with the aged group, the long-lived group had more naive CD4+ T cells, fewer expanded clones and increased TCR diversity, a pattern suggesting age selection. Conclusive comparison of naive and antigen-experienced compartments was prevented by the profiling of bulk unsorted PBMCs.

This clonotype was seen at least ten times. It lacks a known antigen. Base qualities are not provided; no much larger clone lies one nucleotide away. Sequenced sample: blood. The sequence derives from a woman under 30 in good health.

In nucleotides, the sequence is TGTGCCAGCAGCCCATCCACCTGGGGAGAGCAGTACTTC. This translates into CASSPSTWGEQYF. Recombination linked TRBV9 to TRBJ2-7; the D gene cannot be named for sure. Counted from cysteine to phenylalanine, this CDR3 has 13 amino acids. Just CDR3 DNA is preserved here, 39 bases in frame from base 1. The V end loses 4 bases and the J end loses 7 bases, and a stretch of 15 bases separates them. Via the germline V gene, CDR1 is SGDLS and CDR2 YYNGEE.